The T cell receptor (beta chain) described here comes from a study of T-cell memory formation after mild COVID-19. Germline V CDR1 and CDR2: MNHEY, SVGAGI. Losses at the gene ends were 4 bases for V and 4 bases for J; bases not matched to a gene: 3. The CDR3 loop spans 13 amino acids. Findings of the study overall: Second-wave clones peaking on day 37 lacked confirmed SARS-CoV-2 specificity.

TCRdb re-analysed the 5' RACE reads in MiXCR, keeping a single row per CDR3 protein. This table holds about 180,000 distinct CDR3 sequences, 18% found once. To note about this clonotype: The antigen is not known.

J is TRBJ2-5 and V is TRBV6-5; 7 nucleotides align to TRBD2. The receptor was derived from a man younger than 35 who had mild COVID-19 (a few samples of this study predate the infection). Cell type and time point are not known. The sequenced material came from PBMCs or a T cell subset sorted from them (not recorded which). The CDR3 region has the DNA TGTGCCAGCAGTTGGACTAGTCGAGAGACCCAGTACTTC. Its protein is CASSWTSRETQYF.